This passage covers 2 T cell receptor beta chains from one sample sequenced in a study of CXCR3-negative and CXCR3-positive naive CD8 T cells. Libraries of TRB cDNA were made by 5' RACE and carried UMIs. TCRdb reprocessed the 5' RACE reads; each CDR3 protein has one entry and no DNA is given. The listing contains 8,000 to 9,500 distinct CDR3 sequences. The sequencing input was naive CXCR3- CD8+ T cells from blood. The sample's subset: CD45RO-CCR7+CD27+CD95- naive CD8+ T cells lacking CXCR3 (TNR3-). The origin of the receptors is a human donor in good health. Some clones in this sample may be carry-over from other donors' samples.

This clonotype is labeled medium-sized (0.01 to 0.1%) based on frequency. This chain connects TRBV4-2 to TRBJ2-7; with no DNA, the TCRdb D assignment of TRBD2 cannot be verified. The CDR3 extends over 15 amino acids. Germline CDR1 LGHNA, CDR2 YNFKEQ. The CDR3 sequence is CASSPGVALNYEQYF.

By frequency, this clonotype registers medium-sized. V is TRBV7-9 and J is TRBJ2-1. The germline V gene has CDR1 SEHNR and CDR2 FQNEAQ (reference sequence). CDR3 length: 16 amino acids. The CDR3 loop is CASSLVRTYSYNEQFF.